Each of the 25 T cell receptor beta chains below was sequenced from the same sample in a study of monozygotic twins with inflammatory bowel disease. Each CDR3 protein gets one entry in TCRdb, which reprocessed the 5' RACE reads and gives no DNA. This listing includes some 170,000 distinct CDR3 sequences. Sequenced: blood. The receptors were sampled from a human donor with ulcerative colitis or Crohn's disease, or a healthy co-twin of an affected twin (not recorded which).

The rearrangement uses TRBV6-2 or TRBV6-3 and TRBJ2-5; with no DNA, the TCRdb D assignment of TRBD1 cannot be verified. Per germline, CDR1 MNHEY and CDR2 SVGEGT. The CDR3 covers 17 residues. The CDR3 is CASSFRTWRGLRETQYF.

The rearrangement joins TRBV27 to TRBJ1-1. The CDR3 runs 14 residues. Per germline, CDR1 MNHEY and CDR2 SMNVEV (reference sequence). Here the CDR3 reads CASSSLIENTEAFF.

The chain employs TRBV5-1 and TRBJ1-4. The CDR3 is 18 residues long. Germline assignment: CDR1 SGHRS and CDR2 YFSETQ. CDR3 sequence: CASSLGIPGPTSGEKLFF.

The rearrangement joins TRBV24-1 to TRBJ2-1; TCRdb names TRBD1, which stays unverified in the absence of DNA. Germline loops: CDR1 KGHDR, CDR2 SFDVKD. There are 15 residues in the CDR3. CDR3 region: CATSAPVFRGNEQFF.

The gene calls are TRBV28 and TRBJ2-7; TCRdb names TRBD1, which stays unverified in the absence of DNA. The CDR3 totals 16 residues. Germline V gene sequence: CDR1 MDHEN, CDR2 SYDVKM. The CDR3 spells CASSSADRGNSYEQYF.

This chain connects TRBV20-1 to TRBJ2-1; TCRdb gives TRBD2 as the D gene, but with no DNA this cannot be confirmed. The CDR3 has 16 residues. CDR1 is DFQATT, CDR2 SNEGSKA, per germline (reference sequence). CDR3 sequence reads: CSARVGGGRGTNEQFF.

The chain combines TRBV11-2 with TRBJ2-1; TCRdb calls TRBD1, which cannot be checked without DNA. The CDR3 sequence is 13 residues long. The germline V gene has CDR1 SGHAT and CDR2 FQNNGV. The CDR3: CASSHGTGAEQFF.

The CDR3: CASSKVDSRTGNQPQHF. V is TRBV21-1 and J is TRBJ1-5; TCRdb selects TRBD1, and the lack of DNA leaves this call unchecked. TRBV21-1 is listed as a pseudogene. The CDR3 contains 17 residues.

J is TRBJ2-1 and V is TRBV10-2. Per germline, CDR1 WSHSY and CDR2 SAAADI. The CDR3 is made up of 14 amino acids. CDR3 sequence reads: CASKPAGAINEQFF.

J is TRBJ2-1 and V is TRBV6-5. The CDR3 loop spans 15 amino acids. CDR1 and CDR2 (germline): MNHEY, SVGAGI. The chain's CDR3 is CASSYGGGSYNEQFF.

V and J are TRBV28 and TRBJ2-7; the TCRdb D gene call, TRBD1, has no DNA to confirm it. The germline V gene has CDR1 MDHEN and CDR2 SYDVKM. The CDR3 loop spans 15 amino acids. The CDR3 reads CASSWGQASSYEQYF.

V usage is TRBV20-1 and J usage is TRBJ2-3; there is no DNA to check the TCRdb D call of TRBD2. Germline values: CDR1 DFQATT, CDR2 SNEGSKA (reference sequence). The CDR3 runs 17 residues. CDR3 sequence: CSARLERPSGYGDTQYF.

V usage is TRBV29-1 and J usage is TRBJ2-5; as DNA is missing, the TRBD1 call by TCRdb cannot be tested. The V gene's germline CDR1 is SQVTM and CDR2 ANQGSEA. The CDR3 consists of 13 residues. CDR3: CSVEDHREETQYF.

This CDR3 is CASSLTIPGTLSREQYF. The V call is TRBV11-1, the J call TRBJ2-7; with no DNA, the TCRdb D assignment of TRBD1 cannot be verified. The V gene's germline CDR1 is SGHAT and CDR2 FQDESV (reference sequence). The CDR3 has 17 residues.

The V call is TRBV10-3, the J call TRBJ1-3. The CDR3 is 15 residues long. Germline CDR1 and CDR2: ENHRY and SYGVKD. The CDR3 region is CAISELESSGNTIYF.

The chain has TRBV28 and TRBJ1-2; TCRdb picks TRBD1, but there is no DNA to check that call. The CDR3 runs to 12 residues. Germline V gene lookup returns CDR1 MDHEN and CDR2 SYDVKM. The CDR3 is CASSDVGAGYTF.

This chain joins TRBV28 and TRBJ1-2; the TCRdb call, TRBD1, lacks DNA for checking. CDR3 size: 15 residues. Germline-derived CDR1 and CDR2 are MDHEN and SYDVKM. CDR3 amino acids: CASRDNRGRDYGYTF.

The chain uses TRBV5-1 and TRBJ2-7. Germline lookup yields CDR1 SGHRS and CDR2 YFSETQ. The CDR3 is 16 residues long. The CDR3 reads CASSWNTGKGSYEQYF. The full variable domain, its missing parts supplied by reference TRBV5-1 and TRBJ2-7, is KAGVTQTPRYLIKTRGQQVTLSCSPISGHRSVSWYQQTPGQGLQFLFEYFSETQRNKGNFPGRFSGRQFSNSRSEMNVSTLELGDSALYLCASSWNTGKGSYEQYFGPGTRLTVT.

The chain is built from TRBV5-6 and TRBJ2-7; TCRdb names TRBD1, which stays unverified in the absence of DNA. This CDR3 is built from 15 residues. Germline values: CDR1 SGHDT, CDR2 YYEEEE. The chain's CDR3 is CASSFKGQGPYEQYF. Variable domain in full (rest from reference TRBV5-6 and TRBJ2-7): DAGVTQSPTHLIKTRGQQVTLRCSPKSGHDTVSWYQQALGQGPQFIFQYYEEEERQRGNFPDRFSGHQFPNYSSELNVNALLLGDSALYLCASSFKGQGPYEQYFGPGTRLTVT.

This chain joins TRBV18 and TRBJ1-1; TCRdb designates TRBD1, a call that cannot be tested without DNA. The germline V gene encodes CDR1 KGHSH and CDR2 LQKENI. The CDR3 is 15 residues long. CDR3 region: CASSPPQGAYTEAFF.

The rearrangement uses TRBV20-1 and TRBJ1-4; TCRdb selects TRBD1, and the lack of DNA leaves this call unchecked. Germline V CDR1 and CDR2: DFQATT, SNEGSKA (reference sequence). There are 14 residues in the CDR3. The CDR3 reads CSARGAGGGEKLFF.

This chain joins TRBV6-5 and TRBJ2-5; TCRdb returns TRBD1, unconfirmable since there is no DNA. Germline V gene sequence: CDR1 MNHEY, CDR2 SVGAGI. There are 11 residues in the CDR3. CDR3 loop: CASMGGETQYF.

This chain connects TRBV27 to TRBJ2-3; TCRdb designates TRBD1, a call that cannot be tested without DNA. Per the germline V gene, CDR1 is MNHEY and CDR2 is SMNVEV (reference sequence). This CDR3 is built from 14 residues. The CDR3 protein is CASNRPGQGNTQYF.

The genes are TRBV5-1 and TRBJ1-6; TCRdb gives TRBD1 as the D gene, but with no DNA this cannot be confirmed. The CDR3 spans 15 residues. Germline assignment: CDR1 SGHRS and CDR2 YFSETQ. CDR3 sequence reads: CASSLTGSYNSPLHF.

The rearrangement uses TRBV20-1 and TRBJ1-1; TCRdb indicates TRBD1, and absent DNA this call remains unverified. Germline-derived CDR1 and CDR2 are DFQATT and SNEGSKA (reference sequence). The CDR3 is 14 amino acids. This CDR3 is CSALSGQLNTEAFF.